The sequence of this TCR beta chain was determined in a study of blood T cell repertoires in COVID-19 (dated by TCRdb to 2018 to 2020). About the full investigation: The collaborator samples originated in the United States, Italy and Spain and spanned the acute and convalescent phases of COVID-19. Deeply sampled blood TCRbeta repertoires from subjects exposed to, actively infected with, or recovered from COVID-19 were included in the dataset. The repertoires were released in a freely available public database intended as a resource for research on the immune response to SARS-CoV-2. Sample metadata almost always included a de-identified subject ID, COVID-19 status, age in years and sex. Samples were obtained from the ongoing ImmuneRACE study (first 160 participants) and from 950 to 1,500 subjects provided by 6 global collaborators. Where available, HLA class I and class II types were obtained from metadata supplied by the sample provider rather than from assay-based typing. The material from the prospective study consisted of cDNA or gDNA derived from T cells, B-cell-depleted T cells, or PBMCs.

The paper as a whole reports these results and caveats: How much clinical and demographic metadata was included differed by source and by participant, and the metadata was provided uncurated.

TCRbeta CDR3 regions were amplified from genomic DNA by means of the immunoSEQ Assay, a bias-controlled multiplex PCR. The study's own analysis went as follows. The number of nucleated cells in each sample was estimated from the amplification of reference gene primers within the assay. To quantify the absolute abundance of each unique TCRbeta CDR3 rearrangement, sequence reads were collapsed and filtered. For each sample, productive Simpson clonality was calculated as the square root of Simpson's diversity index over productive rearrangements. TCRdb limited this immuneACCESS table to in-frame rearrangements with V and J called. A share of clones is missing; checked studies link under half to unresolved V genes, and the rest is unexplained. The V and J calls and clone size were taken over from that table, and D and trimming were inferred from the DNA. This sample is represented by some 88,000 clones; 65% to 90% of them were singletons. In total, the top ten clones hold approximately 3.9% of the sample.

The CDR3 spans 13 residues, from the cysteine through the phenylalanine. Only the CDR3 DNA is retained, 39 bases long and in frame from the first base. The germline V end is reduced by 11 bases and the J end by 3 bases; junction bases left unmatched: 4. From the germline V gene, CDR1 is ENHRY and CDR2 is SYGVKD. A word on this clone: The antigen this receptor binds is unknown. No per-base quality is available; no much larger clone lies one base away.

Collaborating institutions collected whole blood in K2EDTA tubes following their own protocols. Collaborator samples were shipped for TCRbeta analysis as frozen whole blood, isolated PBMCs, or DNA extracted from either sample type. The sequence derives from a man aged 55 to 70 with acute or convalescent COVID-19. The sequenced material came from peripheral blood. The chain couples TRBV10-3 to TRBJ1-4, with 9 middle bases fitting TRBD1. The nucleotides read TGTGCCTCGACAGGGGGTTCTAATGAAAAACTGTTTTTT. This is translated as CASTGGSNEKLFF.